This T cell receptor (beta chain) was recorded in a study of CD8 T cells in ankylosing spondylitis. As the method for making TCR beta libraries, quantitative 5'-RACE with molecular barcodes was used. TCRdb analysed the 5' RACE reads with MiXCR anew, one entry per CDR3 protein. The table records a few hundred thousand distinct CDR3 sequences, approximately 20% of them present only once. Findings and limits, study-wide: Reported data indicate significant enrichment of disease-linked clones within matched ankylosing spondylitis synovial fluid. A motif of roughly eight highly homologous TCR beta variants was seen as apparently characteristic of ankylosing spondylitis blood. A number of the motif variants had already been described in reactive arthritis synovial fluid and blood. Disease-linked clones were found to be CD8+ and relatively rare in peripheral blood.

This clonotype was counted between two and nine times. Its antigen is not identified. The source material was blood, either unsorted or a sorted T cell fraction (not recorded which). The clonotype comes from a male donor with ankylosing spondylitis.

For the CDR3, the DNA is TGCAGTGCCCGGCTCCTCGGCGACTATGGCTACACCTTC. It translates to CSARLLGDYGYTF. The rearrangement uses TRBV20-1 and TRBJ1-2; D remains unclear. Deletions cut 6 bases from V and 3 bases from J, with 14 bases between. Per germline, CDR1 DFQATT and CDR2 SNEGSKA (reference sequence). The CDR3 loop spans 13 amino acids.